A selection of T cell receptor beta chains follows, all from one sample in a study of blood T cell repertoires in COVID-19. Generated by immunoSEQ multiplex PCR, the TCRdb table keeps only in-frame clones and is missing some. The sample yields some 150,000 clones, 80% to 90% seen once. The sample was peripheral blood. These receptors all stem from a man in his fifties who had recovered from COVID-19. Each CDR3 is given with its conserved first and last residue. The D gene is left open where the match is weak. Some rows have no size entry. The others give once, few or many, or a class for an expanded clone.

CDR3nt: TGCGCCAGCAGCCAAGAGTCCAGGGGCAATCAGCCCCAGCATTTT
CDR3aa: CASSQESRGNQPQHF
d_gene: .
j_gene: TRBJ1-5
v_gene: TRBV4-3
abundance: .

CDR3nt: TGCGCCAGCAGCTTGGCGGGGGATTACACCGGGGAGCTGTTTTTT
CDR3aa: CASSLAGDYTGELFF
d_gene: .
j_gene: TRBJ2-2
v_gene: TRBV5-1
abundance: .

CDR3nt: TGTGCCAGCAGCGGCGTCGACAGGAACTATGGCTACACCTTC
CDR3aa: CASSGVDRNYGYTF
d_gene: .
j_gene: TRBJ1-2
v_gene: TRBV9
abundance: .

CDR3nt: TGTGCCAGCAGCGACCACAGGGAAGAAGCTTTCTTT
CDR3aa: CASSDHREEAFF
d_gene: .
j_gene: TRBJ1-1
v_gene: TRBV7-9
abundance: .

CDR3nt: TGTGCCACCAACCCTACCCGGGGTGCCGGGGAGCTGTTTTTT
CDR3aa: CATNPTRGAGELFF
d_gene: .
j_gene: TRBJ2-2
v_gene: TRBV6-5
abundance: once

CDR3nt: TGTGCCAGCAGCTTAGGAACAGAGTCCTCCTACAATGAGCAGTTCTTC
CDR3aa: CASSLGTESSYNEQFF
d_gene: .
j_gene: TRBJ2-1
v_gene: TRBV11-1
abundance: .

CDR3nt: TGTGCCAGTAACCAGCGGGGAGGAGTAACTGAAGCTTTCTTT
CDR3aa: CASNQRGGVTEAFF
d_gene: .
j_gene: TRBJ1-1
v_gene: TRBV19
abundance: .

CDR3nt: TGCGCCAGCAATAGTAGTCCCGGCACAGATACGCAGTATTTT
CDR3aa: CASNSSPGTDTQYF
d_gene: .
j_gene: TRBJ2-3
v_gene: TRBV5-1
abundance: .

CDR3nt: TGTGCTAGCAGCTCCCGACAGGGTATGGGCTACGAGCAGTACTTC
CDR3aa: CASSSRQGMGYEQYF
d_gene: TRBD1
j_gene: TRBJ2-7
v_gene: TRBV7-7
abundance: .

CDR3nt: TGTGCCATCAGTGATGGGCAGGGGTCCTACAATGAGCAGTTCTTC
CDR3aa: CAISDGQGSYNEQFF
d_gene: .
j_gene: TRBJ2-1
v_gene: TRBV10-3
abundance: .

CDR3nt: TGCGCCAGCAGCCAAGGGCATAGCAGAAACACCATATATTTT
CDR3aa: CASSQGHSRNTIYF
d_gene: .
j_gene: TRBJ1-3
v_gene: TRBV4-3
abundance: .

CDR3nt: TGTGCCAGCAGCTTGAGGCGGAGCAATCAGCCCCAGCATTTT
CDR3aa: CASSLRRSNQPQHF
d_gene: .
j_gene: TRBJ1-5
v_gene: TRBV5-8
abundance: .

CDR3nt: TGTGCCAGCAGCCCGAAGGACAGGATGAACACTGAAGCTTTCTTT
CDR3aa: CASSPKDRMNTEAFF
d_gene: TRBD1
j_gene: TRBJ1-1
v_gene: TRBV7-8
abundance: few

CDR3nt: TGTGCCAGCAGTTCGGTGCAACAGGGTCCCTATGGCTACACCTTC
CDR3aa: CASSSVQQGPYGYTF
d_gene: .
j_gene: TRBJ1-2
v_gene: TRBV27
abundance: once

CDR3nt: TGTGCCAGCAGTCCTCTAGCGGAGGTCCACGAGCAGTACTTC
CDR3aa: CASSPLAEVHEQYF
d_gene: TRBD2
j_gene: TRBJ2-7
v_gene: TRBV5-6
abundance: .

CDR3nt: TGTGCCAGCAGCCAACAGGGCTCTGGAAACACCATATATTTT
CDR3aa: CASSQQGSGNTIYF
d_gene: .
j_gene: TRBJ1-3
v_gene: TRBV7-9
abundance: .

CDR3nt: TGTGCCAGCAGTGAGAGACGGGGTATACTCGGGAATCAGCCCCAGCATTTT
CDR3aa: CASSERRGILGNQPQHF
d_gene: .
j_gene: TRBJ1-5
v_gene: TRBV6-1
abundance: .

CDR3nt: TGTGCCGGCCGAAGGGGCACTGAAGCTTTCTTT
CDR3aa: CAGRRGTEAFF
d_gene: .
j_gene: TRBJ1-1
v_gene: TRBV12-3/TRBV12-4
abundance: .

CDR3nt: TGTGCCAGCAGGTCGCGGCGAACGAACACCGGGGAGCTGTTTTTT
CDR3aa: CASRSRRTNTGELFF
d_gene: .
j_gene: TRBJ2-2
v_gene: TRBV28
abundance: .

CDR3nt: TGTGCCAGCTCATCACAAGGTGAGGGGGGGACTGAAGCTTTCTTT
CDR3aa: CASSSQGEGGTEAFF
d_gene: .
j_gene: TRBJ1-1
v_gene: TRBV18
abundance: few

CDR3nt: TGTGCCAGCAGCCCCCCCGGTGGAGTCCAGCCCCAGCATTTT
CDR3aa: CASSPPGGVQPQHF
d_gene: .
j_gene: TRBJ1-5
v_gene: TRBV6-5
abundance: .

CDR3nt: TGTGCCATCAGTGAGTCGGAGGGTTCACCCCTCCACTTT
CDR3aa: CAISESEGSPLHF
d_gene: .
j_gene: TRBJ1-6
v_gene: TRBV10-3
abundance: .

CDR3nt: TGTGCCAGCAGCTTCGGACAGATTACTGAAGCTTTCTTT
CDR3aa: CASSFGQITEAFF
d_gene: .
j_gene: TRBJ1-1
v_gene: TRBV7-2
abundance: once

CDR3nt: TGTGCCAGCAGCTCGCCGGGAGTGAATGAAAAACTGTTTTTT
CDR3aa: CASSSPGVNEKLFF
d_gene: .
j_gene: TRBJ1-4
v_gene: TRBV5-6
abundance: .

CDR3nt: TGCGCCAGCAGCCGGAATCGACAGTCTGGAAACACCATATATTTT
CDR3aa: CASSRNRQSGNTIYF
d_gene: .
j_gene: TRBJ1-3
v_gene: TRBV4-1
abundance: .

CDR3nt: TGTGCCAGCAGCTTGGCCCGGACAGGGCGGGATGAAAAACTGTTTTTT
CDR3aa: CASSLARTGRDEKLFF
d_gene: TRBD1
j_gene: TRBJ1-4
v_gene: TRBV5-4
abundance: .

CDR3nt: TGTGCCAGCAGTTCCCCTAGGGGCAGGACCAACTACGAGCAGTACTTC
CDR3aa: CASSSPRGRTNYEQYF
d_gene: .
j_gene: TRBJ2-7
v_gene: TRBV6-5
abundance: .

CDR3nt: TGTGCCAGCAGCTCCACCGGGACAGGGAACTATGGCTACACCTTC
CDR3aa: CASSSTGTGNYGYTF
d_gene: TRBD1
j_gene: TRBJ1-2
v_gene: TRBV5-5
abundance: .

CDR3nt: TGCGCCAGCAGCTTGGGACCCGGGGGGGGGATCCAGCCCCAGCATTTT
CDR3aa: CASSLGPGGGIQPQHF
d_gene: .
j_gene: TRBJ1-5
v_gene: TRBV5-1
abundance: .

CDR3nt: TGTGCCAGTAGTCAGGGGCGCTCCTACGAGCAGTACTTC
CDR3aa: CASSQGRSYEQYF
d_gene: .
j_gene: TRBJ2-7
v_gene: TRBV19
abundance: few

CDR3nt: TGTGCCAGCAGACAGGGTGGGGCCAACGTCCTGACTTTC
CDR3aa: CASRQGGANVLTF
d_gene: .
j_gene: TRBJ2-6
v_gene: TRBV6-5
abundance: .

CDR3nt: TGTGCCAGCAGCTTAGAGGGGACTAGCGGGGGGACCCAGTACTTC
CDR3aa: CASSLEGTSGGTQYF
d_gene: TRBD2
j_gene: TRBJ2-5
v_gene: TRBV11-3
abundance: .

CDR3nt: TGTGCCAGCAGCGTAGAAGGACAAAATTCACCCCTCCACTTT
CDR3aa: CASSVEGQNSPLHF
d_gene: .
j_gene: TRBJ1-6
v_gene: TRBV9
abundance: .

CDR3nt: TGTGCCGAAAGTGAAGAGTATAGCAATCAGCCCCAGCATTTT
CDR3aa: CAESEEYSNQPQHF
d_gene: .
j_gene: TRBJ1-5
v_gene: TRBV6-6
abundance: few

CDR3nt: TGCGCCAGCAGCTTGGCCGCTGGGCACACGAACACTGAAGCTTTCTTT
CDR3aa: CASSLAAGHTNTEAFF
d_gene: .
j_gene: TRBJ1-1
v_gene: TRBV5-1
abundance: once

CDR3nt: TGTGCCAGCAGCTCCTACCAAATCGGAGGGATGGCAACTAATGAAAAACTGTTTTTT
CDR3aa: CASSSYQIGGMATNEKLFF
d_gene: .
j_gene: TRBJ1-4
v_gene: TRBV7-9
abundance: .

CDR3nt: TGTGCCAGCAGCACCCTACAGGACCCAACTGAAGCTTTCTTT
CDR3aa: CASSTLQDPTEAFF
d_gene: .
j_gene: TRBJ1-1
v_gene: TRBV9
abundance: .

CDR3nt: TGCGCCAGCAGCAAAGACCAGGGTTTCACTGAAGCTTTCTTT
CDR3aa: CASSKDQGFTEAFF
d_gene: .
j_gene: TRBJ1-1
v_gene: TRBV4-3
abundance: .

CDR3nt: TGTGCCACCAGCAGAGATTCCAGGGTTAGCTATGGCTACACCTTC
CDR3aa: CATSRDSRVSYGYTF
d_gene: .
j_gene: TRBJ1-2
v_gene: TRBV15
abundance: .

CDR3nt: TGTGCCACCAGTGATTCGTCCGGGACAGCCCAGGATTACGAAAAACTGTTTTTT
CDR3aa: CATSDSSGTAQDYEKLFF
d_gene: TRBD1
j_gene: TRBJ1-4
v_gene: TRBV24-1
abundance: .

CDR3nt: TGTGCCAGCAGCTTAAGACTAAGAAGGACCGGGGAGCTGTTTTTT
CDR3aa: CASSLRLRRTGELFF
d_gene: .
j_gene: TRBJ2-2
v_gene: TRBV7-3
abundance: .

CDR3nt: TGTGCCAGCAGCCCACAGGGGGCGCGACTTGAAAAACTGTTTTTT
CDR3aa: CASSPQGARLEKLFF
d_gene: TRBD1
j_gene: TRBJ1-4
v_gene: TRBV9
abundance: .

CDR3nt: TGCAGCGTTGAAGGTTACAGCGAGCAGTACTTC
CDR3aa: CSVEGYSEQYF
d_gene: .
j_gene: TRBJ2-7
v_gene: TRBV29-1
abundance: .

CDR3nt: TGTGCCACCAGTGACCAGACAAGCTCTGGAAACACCATATATTTT
CDR3aa: CATSDQTSSGNTIYF
d_gene: .
j_gene: TRBJ1-3
v_gene: TRBV24-1
abundance: .

CDR3nt: TGCGCCAGCAGCCAAGATCTATGGACAGGAACAACTAATGAAAAACTGTTTTTT
CDR3aa: CASSQDLWTGTTNEKLFF
d_gene: TRBD1
j_gene: TRBJ1-4
v_gene: TRBV4-3
abundance: .

CDR3nt: TGTGCCAGCAGCATAGCGGTGAGCTCCTACAATGAGCAGTTCTTC
CDR3aa: CASSIAVSSYNEQFF
d_gene: .
j_gene: TRBJ2-1
v_gene: TRBV2
abundance: many

CDR3nt: TGTGCTAGTGGTTTGGTACATCGGGGAATCGAAGAGACCCAGTACTTC
CDR3aa: CASGLVHRGIEETQYF
d_gene: .
j_gene: TRBJ2-5
v_gene: TRBV12-5
abundance: .

CDR3nt: TGTGCCAGCAGCTTGGGAATTCGCGCTAGCGAGCAAGAGACCCAGTACTTC
CDR3aa: CASSLGIRASEQETQYF
d_gene: .
j_gene: TRBJ2-5
v_gene: TRBV5-6
abundance: .

CDR3nt: TGCGCCAGCAGCCAAGCTCCCGCGGGGAACCGATACAATGAGCAGTTCTTC
CDR3aa: CASSQAPAGNRYNEQFF
d_gene: .
j_gene: TRBJ2-1
v_gene: TRBV4-3
abundance: .

CDR3nt: TGTGCCAGCAGCCTAACCCCAGGGGGCGGTTATGGCTACACCTTC
CDR3aa: CASSLTPGGGYGYTF
d_gene: TRBD1
j_gene: TRBJ1-2
v_gene: TRBV6-5
abundance: .

CDR3nt: TGTGCCAGCAGCTTAATCGGACAGGGTTACAATGAGCAGTTCTTC
CDR3aa: CASSLIGQGYNEQFF
d_gene: TRBD1
j_gene: TRBJ2-1
v_gene: TRBV11-2
abundance: once

CDR3nt: TGTGCCAGTAGCCTACAGGGGTGGATGAACACTGAAGCTTTCTTT
CDR3aa: CASSLQGWMNTEAFF
d_gene: TRBD1
j_gene: TRBJ1-1
v_gene: TRBV19
abundance: .

CDR3nt: TGCAGCGTTGCGGCGGGGAATCTACAAGAGACCCAGTACTTC
CDR3aa: CSVAAGNLQETQYF
d_gene: .
j_gene: TRBJ2-5
v_gene: TRBV29-1
abundance: once